Following are 32 T cell receptor beta chains from one sample sequenced in a study of a mutant IDH1 vaccine in newly diagnosed glioma. Antigens for these TCRs are unknown. Profiled with immunoSEQ multiplex PCR; TCRdb holds only in-frame clones, not every one. This table has approximately 60,000 clones, 85% to 90% appearing once. Time point: week 23, last vaccination. Each dose delivered 300 ug of mutant IDH1 20-mer peptide subcutaneously with imiquimod. The sequencing used PBMCs, collected from a glioma patient whose treatment included an IDH1 peptide vaccine. Receptors were obtained from a man aged 35 to 55 with glioma.

The chain carries TRBV27 and TRBJ2-7, with 12 bases that match TRBD2. The CDR3 consists of 16 residues. Germline values: CDR1 MNHEY, CDR2 SMNVEV (reference sequence). The ends lost 3 bases at V and 3 bases at J; junction bases unmatched: 6. The DNA of the CDR3 is TGTGCCAGCAGTTTTGCGACTAGCGGGAGTTTCTACGAGCAGTACTTC. Amino acids: CASSFATSGSFYEQYF.

This chain uses TRBV6-6 with TRBJ2-2, with 11 bases that match TRBD1. The CDR3 covers 15 residues. Germline V gene sequence: CDR1 MNHNY, CDR2 SVGAGI (reference sequence). The V gene end was trimmed by 2 bases and the J gene end by 6 bases; junction bases not matched to a gene: 2. The DNA for the CDR3 is TGTGCCAGCAGTTACCTGGGACAGGGGGCCGGGGAGCTGTTTTTT. Its translation is CASSYLGQGAGELFF.

The rearrangement links TRBV11-3 to TRBJ2-5, with unresolved D. Trimming cost V 5 bases and J 5 bases, with 9 bases left between them. Germline-derived CDR1 and CDR2 are SGHNT and YENEEA. This CDR3 has 12 amino acids. The CDR3 nucleotides are TGTGCCAGCAGCCCGGAAGGGGAGACCCAGTACTTC. Its protein is CASSPEGETQYF.

Only one count was recorded for this clone. The chain joins TRBV27 to TRBJ2-1; 9 bases line up with TRBD2. J was trimmed by 1 base and V by 6 bases; bases with no gene match: 10. Germline loops: CDR1 MNHEY, CDR2 SMNVEV (reference sequence). CDR3 length equals 17 residues. The CDR3 sequence: CASRISGSGGSYNEQFF. CDR3 DNA: TGTGCCAGCAGGATTAGCGGGAGTGGGGGTTCCTACAATGAGCAGTTCTTC.

The V and J genes are TRBV5-1 and TRBJ2-7; weak D call: TRBD2 (6 bases). V was shortened by 4 bases and J by 4 bases, with 18 bases between the two germline ends. This CDR3 is 15 amino acids long. The germline gives CDR1 SGHRS, CDR2 YFSETQ. The CDR3 loop is CASSQEGRTPYEQYF. CDR3 DNA sequence: TGCGCCAGCAGCCAGGAGGGACGGACACCATACGAGCAGTACTTC.

This chain joins TRBV7-2 and TRBJ2-4; 10 nucleotides line up with TRBD1. Germline V lookup: CDR1 SGHTA, CDR2 FQGNSA. The CDR3 runs 14 residues. V lost 6 bases to trimming and J lost 7 bases; unmatched junction nucleotides: 6. The CDR3 is CASRTGGESNIQYF. The CDR3 DNA reads as TGTGCCAGCAGGACAGGGGGCGAGAGTAACATTCAGTACTTC.

The J gene is TRBJ2-7, the V gene TRBV5-1; TRBD1 or TRBD2 may be the D gene (6 bases each). The germline CDR1 and CDR2 sequences are SGHRS and YFSETQ. Deletions cut 6 bases from V and 2 bases from J, with 18 bases between. The CDR3 totals 15 residues. CDR3 coding DNA: TGCGCCAGCAAGAGGGGGGACGGTCTGACCTACGAGCAGTACTTC. Its protein product is CASKRGDGLTYEQYF.

The chain recombines TRBV7-2 with TRBJ2-5; possibly TRBD1 or TRBD2 for D (5 bases each). The germline CDR1 and CDR2 sequences are SGHTA and FQGNSA. With 1 base removed from V and 11 bases from J, the gap between germline ends came to 20 bases. The CDR3 is 15 amino acids. CDR3: CASSLEADSLRGQYF. The CDR3 coding sequence is TGTGCCAGCAGCTTAGAGGCAGACAGCCTACGAGGGCAGTACTTC.

CDR3 sequence: CASIRGPLGGYTF. In nucleotides, the CDR3 is TGCGCCAGCATCCGGGGCCCCTTGGGCGGCTACACCTTC. The V gene is TRBV23-1, the J gene TRBJ1-2, with D perhaps TRBD1 (5 bases). TRBV23-1 is recorded as an ORF, its role being uncertain. This CDR3 comprises 13 residues. Trimming removed 7 bases from V and 8 bases from J, with 17 bases in between.

V and J are TRBV18 and TRBJ1-1; D unresolved. The length of the CDR3 is 15 residues. Germline V gene data show CDR1 as KGHSH and CDR2 as LQKENI. V was clipped by 6 bases and J by 1 base, with 15 bases between them. CDR3 DNA: TGTGCCAGCTCGAAATCTGACGGAGCGAACACTGAAGCTTTCTTT. Translated, it gives CASSKSDGANTEAFF.

CDR3 nucleotide sequence: TGTGCCAGCAGCTCCGGACAGGGTAATCAGTACTTC. This translates into CASSSGQGNQYF. The V gene is TRBV7-8, the J gene TRBJ2-4; 8 bases are shared with TRBD1. Germline V gene lookup returns CDR1 SGHVS and CDR2 FQNEAQ. J gave up 12 bases and V 4 bases, and 5 bases lay outside the gene matches. The CDR3 runs 12 residues.

The V and J genes are TRBV7-9 and TRBJ2-7; D ambiguous. The CDR3 has 16 amino acids. CDR1 and CDR2 (germline): SEHNR, FQNEAQ (reference sequence). V shed 4 bases and J shed 2 bases, with 18 bases lying between them. CDR3: CASSSTPPISTYEQYF. The CDR3 DNA sequence: TGTGCCAGCAGCTCCACCCCACCAATAAGTACCTACGAGCAGTACTTC.

The V gene is TRBV10-2, the J gene TRBJ2-5; TRBD2 might be the D (5 bases). Germline CDR1 reads WSHSY; CDR2 reads SAAADI. This CDR3 is 14 amino acids long. V lost 6 bases and J lost 5, with 16 bases in between. The CDR3: CASSNVVREETQYF. In nucleotides, the CDR3 is TGCGCCAGCAGCAATGTCGTGAGGGAGGAGACCCAGTACTTC.

As regards this clone: The junction shows a germline mismatch at one end, possibly a read error. The sample carries other DNA sequences with the same CDR3. The chain is built from TRBV6-5 and TRBJ2-6; either TRBD1 or TRBD2 may supply D (5 bases each). The germline V gene has CDR1 MNHEY and CDR2 SVGAGI. The CDR3 has 16 residues. CDR3 nucleotide sequence: TGTGCCAGCAGTTACTCAAGGGGTCCCGGGGCCAACGTTCTGACTTTC. This encodes CASSYSRGPGANVLTF.

CDR3 amino acids: CASRSTGSANQPQHF. The CDR3 DNA reads TGCGCCAGCAGATCCACGGGATCCGCCAATCAGCCCCAGCATTTT. The V call is TRBV5-1, the J call TRBJ1-5; D unresolved. The CDR3 totals 15 residues. Germline values: CDR1 SGHRS, CDR2 YFSETQ. Trimming shortened V by 5 bases and J by 3 bases, and 15 bases separated the two germline ends.

This chain connects TRBV19 to TRBJ2-7; D is unclear. The germline CDR1 and CDR2 sequences are LNHDA and SQIVND (reference sequence). The CDR3 is 14 residues long. The V end lost 5 bases, the J end lost 5 bases, and 16 bases lay between the germline ends. The DNA of the CDR3 is TGTGCCAGTAGTTCCTACCCTAGAGTCGACGAGCAGTACTTC. It codes for CASSSYPRVDEQYF.

This clone has just a few counts. The V call is TRBV5-1, the J call TRBJ2-7; D is uncertain. V was shortened by 4 bases and J by 2 bases, with 10 bases between the two germline ends. Per germline, CDR1 SGHRS and CDR2 YFSETQ. This CDR3 contains 13 residues. CDR3 in amino acids: CASSRTEAYEQYF. The CDR3 DNA reads as TGCGCCAGCAGCCGGACCGAGGCCTACGAGCAGTACTTC.

The V gene is TRBV7-8, the J gene TRBJ1-2; TRBD1 might be the D (5 bases). V gave up 5 bases and J gave up 6 bases, with 19 bases separating them. Per the germline V gene, CDR1 is SGHVS and CDR2 is FQNEAQ. This CDR3 comprises 15 residues. The CDR3 here is CASSRRGGGENGYTF. Written as DNA, the CDR3 is TGTGCCAGCAGCCGACGGGGTGGAGGGGAGAATGGCTACACCTTC.

The chain has TRBV15 and TRBJ2-7; D might be TRBD2 (6 bases). This CDR3 is 17 amino acids long. From germline, CDR1 is LNHNV and CDR2 YYDKDF (reference sequence). Trimming shortened V by 0 bases and J by 3 bases, and 18 bases separated the two germline ends. The CDR3 sequence: CATSRDIGGAGGYEQYF. CDR3 sequence (DNA): TGTGCCACCAGCAGAGATATCGGCGGAGCGGGCGGCTACGAGCAGTACTTC.

CDR3 region: CASSRFGQDAYEQYF. The DNA of the CDR3 is TGTGCCAGTAGTCGTTTCGGACAGGACGCCTACGAGCAGTACTTC. This sequence joins TRBV19 and TRBJ2-7; 7 nucleotides match TRBD1. Germline-derived CDR1 and CDR2 are LNHDA and SQIVND (reference sequence). There are 15 residues in the CDR3. V dropped 5 bases and J dropped 2; count of bases not matched to a gene: 9.

V is TRBV4-2 and J is TRBJ2-5; no firm D call. The CDR3 spans 13 residues. Germline assignment: CDR1 LGHNA and CDR2 YNFKEQ. Trimming removed 4 bases at V and 0 bases at J, with 6 bases between. CDR3 amino acids: CASSRNDQETQYF. The CDR3 coding sequence is TGTGCCAGCAGCCGGAACGACCAAGAGACCCAGTACTTC.

J is TRBJ2-5 and V is TRBV13; 8 bases align to TRBD1. The CDR3 length is 16 residues. Germline V CDR1 and CDR2: PRHDT, FYEKMQ (reference sequence). The V gene end was trimmed by 4 bases and the J gene end by 4 bases; junction bases not matched to a gene: 11. CDR3 region: CASSSRTGWGGETQYF. The DNA of the CDR3 is TGTGCCAGCAGCTCCCGGACAGGGTGGGGAGGAGAGACCCAGTACTTC. Together with reference TRBV13 and TRBJ2-5, the CDR3 gives the full variable domain: AAGVIQSPRHLIKEKRETATLKCYPIPRHDTVYWYQQGPGQDPQFLISFYEKMQSDKGSIPDRFSAQQFSDYHSELNMSSLELGDSALYFCASSSRTGWGGETQYFGPGTRLLVL.

The chain joins TRBV4-2 to TRBJ2-2, with D perhaps assigned TRBD1 or TRBD2 (9 bases each). V shed 4 bases and J shed 6 bases, with 21 bases lying between them. The germline gives CDR1 LGHNA, CDR2 YNFKEQ. The CDR3 runs 17 residues. CDR3 nucleotide sequence: TGTGCCAGCAGCCCTACAGGGGGCGGGGGGGTTGCCGGGGAGCTGTTTTTT. Its translation: CASSPTGGGGVAGELFF.

The chain carries TRBV6-1 and TRBJ2-7; TRBD2 aligns across 7 bases. Per germline, CDR1 MNHNS and CDR2 SASEGT. The length of the CDR3 is 15 residues. The J segment lost 4 bases and the V segment lost 5 bases, leaving 11 bases of the junction unmatched. In DNA, the CDR3 is TGTGCCAGCAGTAAATTTGCTAGCGGAGAGTACGAGCAGTACTTC. Amino acids: CASSKFASGEYEQYF.

This rearrangement joins TRBV6-4 to TRBJ2-7; 10 positions agree with TRBD1. Losses at the gene ends were 0 bases for V and 1 base for J; bases not matched to a gene: 3. CDR1 is MRHNA, CDR2 SNTAGT, per germline. The CDR3 contains 16 residues. This CDR3 is CASSDSRGQGSYEQYF. CDR3 DNA sequence: TGTGCCAGCAGTGACTCGCGGGGACAGGGGTCCTACGAGCAGTACTTC.

The J gene is TRBJ2-7, the V gene TRBV23-1; D unclear. TRBV23-1 is recorded as an ORF, its role being uncertain. The V end was cut by 0 bases, the J end by 3 bases, with 12 bases between. This CDR3 is 15 amino acids long. The CDR3 region has the DNA TGCGCCAGCAGTCAATCTCGACGGATTTTCTACGAGCAGTACTTC. Its protein is CASSQSRRIFYEQYF.

The gene calls are TRBV6-6 and TRBJ2-7; 7 bases match TRBD2. The V segment lost 7 bases and the J segment 2 bases; nucleotides outside the gene matches: 5. CDR1 and CDR2 from the germline V gene are MNHNY and SVGAGI (reference sequence). This CDR3 is 13 amino acids long. CDR3 sequence: CASTRGETYEQYF. The CDR3 DNA reads as TGTGCCAGCACCCGGGGGGAAACCTACGAGCAGTACTTC.

This chain links TRBV10-3 with TRBJ2-7, with 12 bases aligning to TRBD2. The CDR3 has 20 amino acids. Germline values: CDR1 ENHRY, CDR2 SYGVKD. Trimming cost V 0 bases and J 0 bases; bases outside gene matches: 12. The CDR3 sequence is CAISESWGRLTSGSSYEQYF. In nucleotides, the CDR3 is TGTGCCATCAGTGAGTCATGGGGGCGATTGACTAGCGGGAGCTCCTACGAGCAGTACTTC.

This clone occurred once. The chain combines TRBV29-1 with TRBJ1-1, with unresolved D. V was clipped by 4 bases and J by 8 bases, with 11 bases between them. From germline, CDR1 is SQVTM and CDR2 ANQGSEA. The CDR3 totals 11 residues. The CDR3 spells CSVVDGREAFF. DNA for the CDR3: TGCAGCGTTGTTGATGGCCGGGAAGCTTTCTTT.

This clone was detected a few times. The genes are TRBV6-5 and TRBJ1-5; D might be TRBD1 (6 bases). This CDR3 spans 15 amino acids. The ends were cut back, 5 bases at V and 5 bases at J, with 16 bases in the middle. Germline V gene data show CDR1 as MNHEY and CDR2 as SVGAGI. CDR3 residues: CASSSEGGGYQPQHF. The CDR3 bases are TGTGCCAGCAGTAGCGAAGGGGGAGGTTATCAGCCCCAGCATTTT.

The chain joins TRBV14 to TRBJ1-2; D not certain. Trimming removed 2 bases from V and 7 bases from J, with 17 bases in between. Germline CDR1 reads SGHDN; CDR2 reads FVKESK. The length of the CDR3 is 15 residues. Here the CDR3 DNA reads TGTGCCAGCAGCCAAAGATCATCCTTGATCTCTGGCTACACCTTC. This translates into CASSQRSSLISGYTF.

The J gene is TRBJ2-7, the V gene TRBV4-3, with TRBD1 matching over 10 bases. From germline, CDR1 is LGHNA and CDR2 YSLEER. The CDR3 spans 15 residues. V gave up 1 base and J gave up 4 bases; unmatched junction bases: 4. The chain's CDR3 is CASSQGQGAGYEQYF. In DNA, the CDR3 is TGCGCCAGCAGCCAAGGACAGGGGGCGGGTTACGAGCAGTACTTC.